The 27 T cell receptor beta chains reported below all come from one sample, sequenced in a study of blood T cells in healthy people across ages. Together with a sample-barcoded 5' primer, a J-beta primer mix was included in a second PCR lasting roughly 6 to 12 cycles. TCRdb reprocessed the 5' RACE reads via MiXCR and lists one record per CDR3 protein. Among some 1.5 million distinct CDR3 sequences listed, roughly 30% were seen once. What was sequenced was blood. The receptors come from a woman aged 25-40 years in good health.

The chain uses TRBV4-2 and TRBJ1-2; 8 nucleotides match TRBD1. Germline CDR1 reads LGHNA; CDR2 reads YNFKEQ. Germline trimming cut 7 bases from V and 6 bases from J; bases unmatched to any gene: 7. This CDR3 is built from 13 residues. The CDR3 protein is CASTLTGGDGYTF. The CDR3 DNA reads TGTGCCAGCACCTTAACAGGGGGAGATGGCTACACCTTC.

This clonotype was detected many times. The rearrangement joins TRBV10-3 to TRBJ2-1; 8 bases map to TRBD2. CDR3 length equals 16 residues. Germline V lookup: CDR1 ENHRY, CDR2 SYGVKD. Losses at the gene ends were 4 bases for V and 7 bases for J; bases not matched to a gene: 12. The CDR3 DNA follows: TGTGCCATCAGTGGTGTTAGCGGGGTCTACTCAAATGAGCAGTTCTTC. Its protein product is CAISGVSGVYSNEQFF.

The rearrangement uses TRBV7-6 and TRBJ1-1; 8 nucleotides align to TRBD1. The CDR3 extends over 16 amino acids. After removal of 3 bases from V and 1 base from J, the junction contained 7 bases not matched to a gene. CDR1 is SGHVS, CDR2 FNYEAQ, per germline. CDR3 region: CASSFPHGTGNTEAFF. The DNA of the CDR3 is TGTGCCAGCAGCTTCCCCCATGGGACAGGGAACACTGAAGCTTTCTTT.

The chain has TRBV27 and TRBJ2-5, with D possibly being TRBD1 (5 bases). The CDR3 consists of 14 residues. Germline CDR1 and CDR2: MNHEY and SMNVEV (reference sequence). V was pared by 6 bases and J by 1 base, with 12 bases between. The CDR3 DNA follows: TGTGCCAGCAGGGGGCCTACCGCCCAAGAGACCCAGTACTTC. It codes for CASRGPTAQETQYF.

This clonotype was seen at least ten times. V gene TRBV4-2 combines with J gene TRBJ1-2; tentative D call: TRBD1 (5 bases). The length of the CDR3 is 15 residues. V lost 3 bases to trimming and J lost 8 bases, with 19 bases between them. The V gene's germline CDR1 is LGHNA and CDR2 YNFKEQ. The CDR3 reads CASSQGDGNLYGYTF. Written as DNA, the CDR3 is TGTGCCAGCAGCCAGGGGGACGGGAACCTTTACGGCTACACCTTC.

V is TRBV7-2 and J is TRBJ1-2; 11 nucleotides line up with TRBD1. The germline gives CDR1 SGHTA, CDR2 FQGNSA. The junction had 5 bases not matched to a gene; V was cut back by 3 bases and J by 2 bases. This CDR3 comprises 16 residues. CDR3 residues: CASSFARTGGNYGYTF. The CDR3 region has the DNA TGTGCCAGCAGCTTTGCCCGGACAGGGGGCAACTATGGCTACACCTTC.

This clonotype was found a few times. This rearrangement joins TRBV20-1 to TRBJ2-5, with D tentatively TRBD2 (5 bases). Germline V gene data show CDR1 as DFQATT and CDR2 as SNEGSKA (reference sequence). The CDR3 totals 13 residues. Trimming stripped 5 bases from V and 3 bases from J, with 13 bases between. CDR3 residues: CSAPRGPEETQYF. The CDR3 nucleotides read TGCAGTGCTCCGAGAGGGCCTGAAGAGACCCAGTACTTC.

The rearrangement uses TRBV20-1 and TRBJ2-5; perhaps TRBD1 as D (5 bases). The CDR3 spans 12 residues. The V end lost 6 bases, the J end lost 3 bases, and 11 bases lay between the germline ends. The germline gives CDR1 DFQATT, CDR2 SNEGSKA (reference sequence). The CDR3 DNA follows: TGCAGTGCCCAACTGACAGAAGAGACCCAGTACTTC. Translated, it gives CSAQLTEETQYF.

This clonotype has at least ten counts. This chain connects TRBV7-2 to TRBJ2-7; D might be TRBD2 (6 bases). Germline values: CDR1 SGHTA, CDR2 FQGNSA. The CDR3 consists of 13 residues. Trimming pared 5 bases from V and 6 bases from J, leaving 14 bases between. The CDR3 loop is CASSPLTRIEQYF. DNA for the CDR3: TGTGCCAGCAGCCCGCTGACTAGGATCGAGCAGTACTTC.

This clonotype came up many times. The chain carries TRBV7-6 and TRBJ2-3; unclear D gene. In germline, CDR1 is SGHVS, CDR2 FNYEAQ. Trimming pared 6 bases from V and 4 bases from J, leaving 8 bases between. The CDR3 length is 12 residues. CDR3 sequence reads: CASSKGPDTQYF. The CDR3 DNA follows: TGTGCCAGCAGTAAGGGCCCAGATACGCAGTATTTT.

This clonotype was seen more than once but under ten times. The chain is built from TRBV5-1 and TRBJ2-1; TRBD1 agrees at 10 bases. CDR1 SGHRS and CDR2 YFSETQ come from the germline V gene. The CDR3 length is 15 residues. J was trimmed by 2 bases and V by 6 bases; bases with no gene match: 5. In nucleotides, the CDR3 is TGCGCCAGCATGCGCGGACAGGGGGCCTACAATGAGCAGTTCTTC. This gives the protein CASMRGQGAYNEQFF.

In regard to this clonotype: This may be a read error, as it is one base from a much larger clone. The gene calls are TRBV20-1 and TRBJ2-7; 8 bases map to TRBD2. V shed 6 bases, J shed 0 bases, and the junction held 7 bases outside the gene matches. The CDR3 runs to 14 residues. CDR1 and CDR2 (germline): DFQATT, SNEGSKA (reference sequence). The CDR3 sequence: CSAQRESSSYEQYF. CDR3 DNA sequence: TGCAGTGCCCAGCGGGAGAGCAGCTCCTACGAGCAGTACTTC.

This clonotype was seen more than once but under ten times. The J gene is TRBJ2-3, the V gene TRBV28; 8 bases align to TRBD2. Germline V CDR1 and CDR2: MDHEN, SYDVKM. Trimming cost V 4 bases and J 0 bases; bases outside gene matches: 6. The CDR3 sequence is 16 residues long. The CDR3: CASSSGGGSSTDTQYF. The CDR3 bases are TGTGCCAGCAGTTCCGGCGGGGGGTCTAGCACAGATACGCAGTATTTT.

The CDR3 reads CSADPGQLRDTQYF. Written as DNA, the CDR3 is TGCAGTGCTGATCCGGGACAGCTCAGGGATACGCAGTATTTT. The V call is TRBV20-1, the J call TRBJ2-3, with 7 bases identical to TRBD1. Per germline, CDR1 DFQATT and CDR2 SNEGSKA (reference sequence). The trim removed 5 bases at V and 6 bases at J, leaving 11 bases unmatched. This CDR3 contains 14 residues.

The chain has TRBV30 and TRBJ1-2; D is perhaps TRBD1 (5 bases). Germline V gene data show CDR1 as GTSNPN and CDR2 as SVGIG (reference sequence). Trimming shortened V by 2 bases and J by 8 bases, and 12 bases separated the two germline ends. The CDR3 spans 12 residues. Here the CDR3 reads CAWSPGGDGYTF. The CDR3, as DNA: TGTGCCTGGAGTCCCGGGGGGGACGGCTACACCTTC.

Worth noting for this clonotype: Given a much more abundant clone one base away, this may be a read error. The rearrangement joins TRBV29-1 to TRBJ1-1; the D is unclear. The germline gives CDR1 SQVTM, CDR2 ANQGSEA. CDR3 length equals 11 residues. The CDR3 here is CSVQPNTETFF. DNA for the CDR3: TGCAGCGTCCAACCGAACACTGAAACTTTCTTT.

This clonotype was counted only a few times. The V call is TRBV2, the J call TRBJ1-2; D call uncertain. V shed 1 base and J shed 6 bases, with 12 bases lying between them. The CDR3 is made up of 14 amino acids. Germline V lookup: CDR1 SNHLY, CDR2 FYNNEI. CDR3 sequence: CASSEVLGFDGYTF. CDR3 DNA sequence: TGTGCCAGCAGTGAAGTCCTAGGGTTCGATGGCTACACCTTC.

This rearrangement joins TRBV20-1 to TRBJ2-1; the match to TRBD1 covers 8 bases. The germline CDR1 and CDR2 sequences are DFQATT and SNEGSKA (reference sequence). The CDR3 runs to 15 residues. Unmatched junction bases numbered 6, after V lost 1 base and J lost 4 bases. CDR3 nucleotides: TGCAGTGCTAGAGGTGTCCGGGACAGGTACAATGAGCAGTTCTTC. It specifies CSARGVRDRYNEQFF.

The rearrangement links TRBV5-1 to TRBJ2-3, with a possible D match to TRBD2 (5 bases). V was shortened by 2 bases and J by 4 bases, with 8 bases between the two germline ends. The CDR3 has 13 amino acids. The germline CDR1 and CDR2 sequences are SGHRS and YFSETQ. The CDR3 region is CASSLLDSDTQYF. The CDR3 coding sequence is TGCGCCAGCAGCTTATTGGACTCAGATACGCAGTATTTT.

This clonotype was counted once. The chain joins TRBV4-3 to TRBJ2-2; D assignment may be TRBD1 or TRBD2 (6 bases each). CDR1 and CDR2 (germline): LGHNA, YSLEER. V was shortened by 0 bases and J by 7 bases, with 21 bases between the two germline ends. CDR3 length: 18 residues. The CDR3 loop is CASSQDRGVTGSGGELFF. In DNA form, the CDR3 reads TGCGCCAGCAGCCAAGATAGGGGGGTAACTGGCTCTGGCGGGGAGCTGTTTTTT.

The gene calls are TRBV30 and TRBJ1-1; tentatively, D is TRBD1 (5 bases). Germline CDR1 and CDR2: GTSNPN and SVGIG (reference sequence). V dropped 2 bases and J dropped 2 bases, with 12 bases sitting between them. This CDR3 has 14 amino acids. The CDR3 DNA sequence: TGTGCCTGGAGTTGGGGCGGGGGTAACACTGAAGCTTTCTTT. It yields the protein CAWSWGGGNTEAFF.

The genes are TRBV20-1 and TRBJ2-2; D is perhaps TRBD1 (7 bases). This CDR3 region has 14 residues. V was trimmed by 3 bases and J by 10 bases, leaving 18 bases between them. The germline gives CDR1 DFQATT, CDR2 SNEGSKA (reference sequence). The CDR3 bases are TGCAGTGCTAGTAGCGGACAGGAGTCCGTGGAGCTGTTTTTT. Translated: CSASSGQESVELFF.

This clonotype was seen repeatedly, ten times or more. This sequence joins TRBV20-1 and TRBJ2-5; 13 positions agree with TRBD2. Germline loops: CDR1 DFQATT, CDR2 SNEGSKA (reference sequence). The V gene end was trimmed by 4 bases and the J gene end by 6 bases; junction bases not matched to a gene: 5. The CDR3 extends over 14 amino acids. CDR3: CSATGLAGEQTQYF. The CDR3, as DNA: TGCAGTGCTACCGGACTAGCGGGGGAACAGACCCAGTACTTC.

The chain has TRBV20-1 and TRBJ2-3, with TRBD1 matching 11 bases. CDR3 size: 13 residues. CDR1 is DFQATT, CDR2 SNEGSKA, per germline (reference sequence). With 5 bases clipped from V and 6 bases from J, the junction kept 4 bases outside the gene matches. The CDR3 spells CSAGTGGSDTQYF. The DNA for the CDR3 is TGCAGTGCTGGGACAGGGGGTTCCGATACGCAGTATTTT.

As to this clonotype: Being one base from a much bigger clone, this may be a read error. The rearrangement uses TRBV11-1 and TRBJ2-1; maybe TRBD1 (6 bases). V was trimmed by 8 bases and J by 9 bases, leaving 20 bases between them. This CDR3 has 14 amino acids. The V gene's germline CDR1 is SGHAT and CDR2 FQDESV (reference sequence). The chain's CDR3 is CASCWWVGGGEQFF. The CDR3 coding sequence is TGTGCCAGCTGCTGGTGGGTAGGGGGTGGTGAGCAGTTCTTC.

This clonotype has more than one count but fewer than ten. V gene TRBV29-1 combines with J gene TRBJ1-2; 7 bases are a match to TRBD1. The J segment lost 7 bases and the V segment lost 4 bases, leaving 15 bases of the junction unmatched. There are 15 residues in the CDR3. CDR1 is SQVTM, CDR2 ANQGSEA, per germline. This CDR3 reads CSVVSHLTGIGGYTF. The CDR3 DNA is TGCAGCGTTGTCTCCCATCTGACAGGGATTGGTGGCTACACCTTC.

The chain joins TRBV5-5 to TRBJ1-2; D remains ambiguous. From germline, CDR1 is SGHKS and CDR2 YYEKEE (reference sequence). CDR3 length: 12 amino acids. The V end lost 4 bases, the J end lost 7 bases, and 11 bases lay between the germline ends. The CDR3 nucleotides are TGTGCCAGCAGCCGGATGTACGGTGGCTACACCTTC. As protein: CASSRMYGGYTF.